These T cell receptor beta chains were read from a single sample in a study of Ad26.COV2.S vaccination and SARS-CoV-2 variants. The method was immunoSEQ multiplex PCR; TCRdb's version includes in-frame clones alone and lacks a portion of them. The sample lists 440,000 or so clones, about 90% occurring once. The input for sequencing was peripheral blood, taken in a trial of Ad26.COV2.S vaccine versus placebo. These receptors were taken from a person aged 18 to 65 who received the Ad26.COV2.S COVID-19 vaccine or a placebo. Both conserved end residues are part of each CDR3. The D gene is left open where the match is weak. Rows may omit the clone size; those that give it use once, few, many or a size class.

v_call	j_call	d_call	clone_size	cdr3_nt	cdr3_aa
TRBV5-4	TRBJ1-6	NA	few	TGTGCCAGCAGCCTCCCGGGGGGGTCTGGCAATTCACCCCTCCACTTT	CASSLPGGSGNSPLHF
TRBV2	TRBJ2-3	NA	once	TGTGCCAGCAGCCCAGTGGGTAGCACAGATACGCAGTATTTT	CASSPVGSTDTQYF
TRBV4-1	TRBJ2-7	TRBD1	NA	TGCGCCAGCAGCCAACACGACAGGGTTGCCGAGCAGTACTTC	CASSQHDRVAEQYF
TRBV28	TRBJ2-5	NA	NA	TGTGCCAGCAGTTTCGACAGGCGACGAGAGACCCAGTACTTC	CASSFDRRRETQYF
TRBV4-2	TRBJ2-2	NA	NA	TGTGCCAGCAGCCAAGATCAATTGGTAGGGGACACCGGGGAGCTGTTTTTT	CASSQDQLVGDTGELFF
TRBV3-1/TRBV3-2	TRBJ2-7	NA	NA	TGTGCCAGCAGCCAAGGGTCTGTCTCCTACGAGCAGTACTTC	CASSQGSVSYEQYF
TRBV21-1	TRBJ2-7	NA	NA	TGTGCCAGCAGCCAGACCCCTAGCGGGAGAGAGAACTCCTACGAGCAGTACTTC	CASSQTPSGRENSYEQYF
TRBV6-1	TRBJ2-3	NA	NA	TGTGCCAGCAGTGAAATAGATACGCAGTATTTT	CASSEIDTQYF
TRBV20-1	TRBJ1-6	NA	NA	TGCAGTGCTAGAGGGGGAGTGACCCTCCACTTT	CSARGGVTLHF
TRBV7-9	TRBJ1-3	NA	NA	TGTGCCAGCAGCTTAGAGGACTCTGGAAACACCATATATTTT	CASSLEDSGNTIYF
TRBV7-9	TRBJ1-4	NA	NA	TGTGCCAGCAGCTTAAACAGCAAAAATGAAAAACTGTTTTTT	CASSLNSKNEKLFF
TRBV2	TRBJ2-7	NA	NA	TGTGCCAGCAGTGAATCCGAGGGAACGAACGAGCAGTACTTC	CASSESEGTNEQYF
TRBV6-5	TRBJ1-4	TRBD1	NA	TGTGCCAGCAGTTACCGCGACAGGGACCGTAATGAAAAACTGTTTTTT	CASSYRDRDRNEKLFF
TRBV28	TRBJ1-6	NA	NA	TGTGCCAGCAGTCGGGGGTATAATTCACCCCTCCACTTT	CASSRGYNSPLHF
TRBV2	TRBJ2-5	TRBD2	once	TGTGCCAGCAGTCCCTCCGGGACTAGCGGTTACTGGGGGGCAAAAGAGACCCAGTACTTC	CASSPSGTSGYWGAKETQYF
TRBV7-8	TRBJ1-6	NA	NA	TGTGCCAGCAGCTACGGCCGTGGGGGTAATTCACCCCTCCACTTT	CASSYGRGGNSPLHF
TRBV15	TRBJ1-1	TRBD1	NA	TGTGCCACCAGCAGAGACAGGGGGTACACTGAAGCTTTCTTT	CATSRDRGYTEAFF
TRBV2	TRBJ1-4	NA	NA	TGTGCCAGCACTCTCTGGGGTTCCAATGAAAAACTGTTTTTT	CASTLWGSNEKLFF
TRBV7-2	TRBJ2-1	TRBD2	NA	TGTGCCAGCAGCTTTGGGACTAGAAACGGTGAGCAGTTCTTC	CASSFGTRNGEQFF
TRBV7-2	TRBJ2-2	TRBD2	NA	TGTGCCAGCAGCTTAGAGGCTAGCGGGAGGGCCACCGGGGAGCTGTTTTTT	CASSLEASGRATGELFF
TRBV5-4	TRBJ2-5	NA	NA	TGTGCCAGCAGCCGCCGAGCCGCGGGGGAGACCCAGTACTTC	CASSRRAAGETQYF
TRBV5-6	TRBJ2-7	TRBD2	NA	TGTGCCAGCAGCCGGACTAGCGGAGCTAGATACGAGCAGTACTTC	CASSRTSGARYEQYF
TRBV9	TRBJ2-2	TRBD2	once	TGTGCCAGCAGCGTAGGAGGGGTGACGCGGGGGACCGGGGAGCTGTTTTTT	CASSVGGVTRGTGELFF
TRBV4-1	TRBJ2-5	NA	NA	TGCGCCAGCAGCCTAGGGACGACACGGCTAGAGACCCAGTACTTC	CASSLGTTRLETQYF
TRBV5-4	TRBJ1-2	TRBD1	NA	TGTGCCAGCAGCCCGACCCTGCGGGGACAGGGCTACACCTTC	CASSPTLRGQGYTF
TRBV29-1	TRBJ1-2	NA	NA	TGCAGCTTCCGGGACGCAGCAAACTATGGCTACACCTTC	CSFRDAANYGYTF
TRBV29-1	TRBJ2-3	TRBD2	NA	TGCAGCGCTCCCCGATTGCGGAGTGGAGCGGGAGTTGGCACAGATACGCAGTATTTT	CSAPRLRSGAGVGTDTQYF
TRBV6-5	TRBJ2-7	NA	NA	TGTGCCAGCAGTTGGACTTCTAGGTCCTACGAGCAGTACTTC	CASSWTSRSYEQYF
TRBV6-5	TRBJ1-5	NA	NA	TGTGCCAGCAGTTACTCTGGTCGTCATCAGCCCCAGCATTTT	CASSYSGRHQPQHF
TRBV30	TRBJ1-1	NA	few	TGTGCCTGGAGTGAGTTTGGGGTAAAGAACACTGAAGCTTTCTTT	CAWSEFGVKNTEAFF
TRBV5-1	TRBJ2-7	NA	few	TGCGCCAGCAGCCCTCAGACAGATTACGAGCAGTACTTC	CASSPQTDYEQYF
TRBV9	TRBJ1-2	TRBD1	NA	TGTGCCAGCAGCTCATGGACAGGGCGTAACTATGGCTACACCTTC	CASSSWTGRNYGYTF
TRBV19	TRBJ2-2	NA	NA	TGTGCCAGTAGTTTACGTAGGGCCGGGGAGCTGTTTTTT	CASSLRRAGELFF
TRBV2	TRBJ2-7	TRBD1	NA	TGTGCCAGCAGTGCCGGGACAGGGATTTACGAGCAGTACTTC	CASSAGTGIYEQYF
TRBV7-9	TRBJ2-5	TRBD2	NA	TGTGCCAGCAGCGAGAGACTAGCGGGACAGTACTTC	CASSERLAGQYF
TRBV11-2	TRBJ2-7	TRBD2	few	TGTGCCAGCAGCTTAGTAGGCGGGAGCTACGAGCAGTACTTC	CASSLVGGSYEQYF
TRBV7-3	TRBJ1-4	NA	NA	TGTGCCAGCAGCCCGTGGGCCGGGGTGGAAAAACTGTTTTTT	CASSPWAGVEKLFF